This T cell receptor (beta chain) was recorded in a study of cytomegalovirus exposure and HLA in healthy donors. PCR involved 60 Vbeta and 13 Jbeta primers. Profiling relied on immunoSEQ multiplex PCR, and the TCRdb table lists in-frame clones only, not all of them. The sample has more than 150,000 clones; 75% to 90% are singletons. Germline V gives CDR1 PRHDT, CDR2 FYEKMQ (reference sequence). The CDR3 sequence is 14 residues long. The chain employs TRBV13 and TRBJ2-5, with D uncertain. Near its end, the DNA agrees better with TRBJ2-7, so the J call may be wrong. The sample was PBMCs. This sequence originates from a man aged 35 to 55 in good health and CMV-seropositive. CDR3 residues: CASSLGDISYEQYF. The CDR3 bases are TGTGCCAGCAGCTTAGGAGACATATCGTACGAGCAGTACTTC.